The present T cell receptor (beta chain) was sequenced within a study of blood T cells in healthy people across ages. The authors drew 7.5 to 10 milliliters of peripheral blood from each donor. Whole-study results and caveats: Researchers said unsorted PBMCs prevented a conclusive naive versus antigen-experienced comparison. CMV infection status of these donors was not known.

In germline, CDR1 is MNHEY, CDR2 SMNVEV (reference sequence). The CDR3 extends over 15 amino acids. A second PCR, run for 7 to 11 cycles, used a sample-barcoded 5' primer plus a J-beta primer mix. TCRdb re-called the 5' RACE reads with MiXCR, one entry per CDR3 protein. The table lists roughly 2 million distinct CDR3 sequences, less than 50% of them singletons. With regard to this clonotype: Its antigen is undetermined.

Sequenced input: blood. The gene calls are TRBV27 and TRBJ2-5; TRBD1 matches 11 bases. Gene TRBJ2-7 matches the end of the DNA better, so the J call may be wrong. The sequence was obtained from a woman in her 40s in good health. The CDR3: CATTSVGTGGYEQYF. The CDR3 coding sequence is TGTGCCACCACTTCTGTTGGGACAGGGGGCTACGAGCAGTACTTC.